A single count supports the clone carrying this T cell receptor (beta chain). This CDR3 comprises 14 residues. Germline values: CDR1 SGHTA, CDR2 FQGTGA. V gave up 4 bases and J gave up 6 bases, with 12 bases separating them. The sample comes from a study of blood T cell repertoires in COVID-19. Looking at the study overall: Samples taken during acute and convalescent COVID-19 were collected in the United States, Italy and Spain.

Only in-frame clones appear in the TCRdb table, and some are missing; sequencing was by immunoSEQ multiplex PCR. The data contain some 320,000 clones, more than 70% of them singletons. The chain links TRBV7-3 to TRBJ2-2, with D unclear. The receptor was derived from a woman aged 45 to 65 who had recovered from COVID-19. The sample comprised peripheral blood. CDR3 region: CASSSAQTPGELFF. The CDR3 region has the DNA TGTGCCAGCAGCTCGGCACAGACGCCCGGGGAGCTGTTTTTT.